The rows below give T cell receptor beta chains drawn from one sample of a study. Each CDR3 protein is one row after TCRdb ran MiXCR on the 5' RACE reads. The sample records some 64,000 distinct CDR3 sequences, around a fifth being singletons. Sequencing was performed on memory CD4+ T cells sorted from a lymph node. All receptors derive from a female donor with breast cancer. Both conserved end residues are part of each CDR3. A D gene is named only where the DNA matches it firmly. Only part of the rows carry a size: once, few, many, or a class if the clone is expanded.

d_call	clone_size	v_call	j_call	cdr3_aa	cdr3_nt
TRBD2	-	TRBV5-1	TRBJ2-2	CASSLNPTSGRELFF	TGCGCCAGCAGCTTAAACCCGACTAGCGGGAGGGAGCTGTTTTTT
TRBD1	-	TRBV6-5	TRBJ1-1	CASSYALQGMNTEAFF	TGTGCCAGCAGTTATGCTTTACAGGGGATGAACACTGAAGCTTTCTTT
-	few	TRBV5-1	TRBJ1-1	CASSLERREEAFF	TGCGCCAGCAGCTTGGAGAGGCGGGAAGAAGCTTTCTTT
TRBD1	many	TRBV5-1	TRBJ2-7	CASSWGTGGTYEQYF	TGCGCCAGCAGCTGGGGGACAGGGGGCACCTACGAGCAGTACTTC
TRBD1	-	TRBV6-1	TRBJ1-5	CASRVLGGEGNQPQPF	TGTGCCAGCAGAGTCTTAGGGGGCGAGGGCAATCAGCCCCAGCCTTTT
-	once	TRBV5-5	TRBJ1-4	CASSLRGPSYNEKLFF	TGTGCCAGCAGTTTGCGGGGGCCCTCCTATAATGAAAAACTGTTTTTT
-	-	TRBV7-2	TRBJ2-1	CASSLDKGFYNEQFF	TGTGCCAGCAGCTTAGACAAGGGCTTCTACAATGAGCAGTTCTTC
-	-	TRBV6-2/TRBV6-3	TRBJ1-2	CASSWTWDAKWYGYAF	TGTGCCAGCAGTTGGACTTGGGACGCCAAATGGTATGGCTACGCCTTC
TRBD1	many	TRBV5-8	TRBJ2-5	CASSLAGQGRQETQYF	TGTGCCAGCAGCCTGGCGGGACAGGGGCGACAGGAGACCCAGTACTTC
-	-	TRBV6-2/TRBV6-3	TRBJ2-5	CASSYLGEETQYF	TGTGCCAGCAGTTATTTGGGGGAAGAGACCCAGTACTTC
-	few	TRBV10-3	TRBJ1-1	CAISGGQLNTEAFF	TGTGCCATCAGTGGAGGACAGTTGAACACTGAAGCTTTCTTT
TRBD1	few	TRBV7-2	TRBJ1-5	CASSRQGINQPQHF	TGTGCCAGCAGCCGACAGGGTATCAATCAGCCCCAGCATTTT
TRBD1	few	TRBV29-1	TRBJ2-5	CSVDLGQGRGETQYF	TGCAGCGTTGATTTGGGACAGGGCAGGGGAGAGACCCAGTACTTC
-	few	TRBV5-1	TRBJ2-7	CASSLESISYEQYF	TGCGCCAGCAGCTTGGAGAGCATATCCTACGAGCAGTACTTC
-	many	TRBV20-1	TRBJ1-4	CSALARAANEKLFF	TGCAGTGCCTTGGCTCGGGCGGCTAATGAAAAACTGTTTTTT
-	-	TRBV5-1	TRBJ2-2	CASSWDVAPGTGELFF	TGCGCCAGCAGTTGGGACGTCGCCCCCGGCACCGGGGAGCTGTTTTTT
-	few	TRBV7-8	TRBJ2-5	CASSRGRTRETQYF	TGTGCCAGCAGCCGAGGGAGGACGAGGGAGACCCAGTACTTC
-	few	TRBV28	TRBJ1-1	CASKGGGGPNTEAFF	TGTGCCAGCAAAGGCGGCGGGGGCCCGAACACTGAAGCTTTCTTT
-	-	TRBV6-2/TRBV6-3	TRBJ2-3	CATGGGSTDTQYF	TGTGCCACTGGCGGGGGCAGCACAGATACGCAGTATTTT
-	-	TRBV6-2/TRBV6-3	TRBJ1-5	CASSSLGAQHF	TGTGCCAGCAGTTCCTTAGGGGCCCAGCATTTT
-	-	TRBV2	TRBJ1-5	CASQQSNQPRHF	TGTGCCAGCCAGCAAAGCAATCAGCCCCGGCATTTT
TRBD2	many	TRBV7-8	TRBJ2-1	CASSSHRLAGTHNEQFF	TGTGCCAGCAGCTCCCACCGACTAGCGGGGACCCACAATGAGCAGTTCTTC
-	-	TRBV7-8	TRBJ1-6	CASSLAASGGNSPLHF	TGTGCCAGCAGCTTAGCGGCCTCCGGAGGGAATTCACCCCTCCACTTT
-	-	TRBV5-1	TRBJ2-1	CASSPRDSPGYNEQFF	TGCGCCAGCAGCCCGAGAGACTCGCCTGGGTACAATGAGCAGTTCTTC
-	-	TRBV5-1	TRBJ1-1	CASRQTDSGGTEAFF	TGCGCCAGCAGACAGACGGACAGTGGGGGCACTGAAGCTTTCTTT
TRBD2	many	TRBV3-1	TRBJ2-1	CASSQGLAVNEQFF	TGTGCCAGCAGCCAAGGACTAGCGGTTAATGAGCAGTTCTTC
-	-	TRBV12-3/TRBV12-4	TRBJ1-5	CASSLEGDRGNQPQHF	TGTGCCAGCAGTTTAGAAGGGGATAGGGGCAATCAGCCCCAGCATTTT
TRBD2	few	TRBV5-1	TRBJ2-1	CASSRGLAGAVGEQFF	TGCGCCAGCAGCCGAGGGCTAGCGGGAGCGGTCGGTGAGCAGTTCTTC
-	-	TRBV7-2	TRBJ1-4	CASSLYVITNEKLFF	TGTGCCAGCAGCTTATACGTGATAACTAATGAAAAACTGTTTTTT
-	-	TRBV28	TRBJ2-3	CASSLGSGGTDTQYF	TGTGCCAGCAGTTTAGGTAGTGGGGGAACGGATACGCAGTATTTT
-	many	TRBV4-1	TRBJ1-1	CASSQAGVTGNTEAFF	TGCGCCAGCAGCCAAGCGGGCGTGACAGGGAACACTGAAGCTTTCTTT
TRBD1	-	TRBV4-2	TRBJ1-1	CASSPLDRLGTEAFF	TGTGCCAGCAGCCCCTTGGACAGGCTGGGCACTGAAGCTTTCTTT
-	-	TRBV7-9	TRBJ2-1	CASSGWKRDEQFF	TGTGCCAGCAGCGGGTGGAAACGGGATGAGCAGTTCTTC